The T cell receptor beta chain under discussion was sequenced for a study of T cells after yellow fever vaccination. The study's findings and limits: Weaker overall was a secondary response that nonetheless peaked faster, on day 5 versus 15. Reappearing after the booster were most of the clones from primary vaccination (less than 98% CD4, around 88% CD8).

This clonotype was counted a few times. Its target is unknown. The germline CDR1 and CDR2 sequences are SGHDN and FVKESK. V gave up 3 bases and J gave up 4 bases, with 6 bases separating them. This CDR3 is 13 amino acids long. TCRdb analysed the 5' RACE reads with MiXCR anew, one entry per CDR3 protein. The sample holds under 700,000 distinct CDR3 sequences, approximately 16% seen once. The specimen was PBMCs, collected about 5 days after the first yellow fever vaccination. The clonotype originates from a man between 18 and 29 years old who received the YFV17D yellow fever vaccine. The rearrangement links TRBV14 to TRBJ1-4; D unresolved. For the CDR3, the DNA is TGTGCCAGCAGCCATCAACGTAATGAAAAACTGTTTTTT. This gives the protein CASSHQRNEKLFF.